What follows are 14 T cell receptor beta chains derived from one specimen sequenced in a study of shared clonotypes between healthy human individuals. Sequenced by immunoSEQ multiplex PCR; TCRdb stores in-frame clones only, minus some. This table has over a million clones, 95% to 99% appearing once. Sequencing was done on a sample of naive CD4+ T cells sorted from blood. The subset denotes: CD45RA+ positively selected. The receptors stem from a young man in good health.

The V gene is TRBV5-1, the J gene TRBJ2-1; D uncertain. Germline V gene data show CDR1 as SGHRS and CDR2 as YFSETQ. CDR3 length equals 15 residues. Trimming stripped 3 bases from V and 2 bases from J, with 12 bases between. The CDR3 spells CASSSSPATYNEQFF. The CDR3 nucleotides read TGCGCCAGCAGCTCTTCCCCGGCTACCTACAATGAGCAGTTCTTC.

This clone was counted once. Other DNA sequences of this sample code for an identical CDR3. V usage is TRBV9 and J usage is TRBJ2-1; D is unclear. V gave up 0 bases and J gave up 6 bases, with 7 bases separating them. Germline V CDR1 and CDR2: SGDLS, YYNGEE. This CDR3 region has 13 residues. CDR3 DNA: TGTGCCAGCAGCGTAGGGGGAATCAATGAGCAGTTCTTC. Protein product: CASSVGGINEQFF.

The chain links TRBV19 to TRBJ2-5; TRBD1 matches at 9 bases. The CDR3 has 15 amino acids. Germline lookup yields CDR1 LNHDA and CDR2 SQIVND (reference sequence). V was pared by 5 bases and J by 4 bases, with 8 bases of the junction left unmatched. CDR3 amino acids: CASSGRTGAGETQYF. The CDR3 DNA follows: TGTGCCAGTAGTGGACGGACAGGGGCGGGAGAGACCCAGTACTTC.

CDR3 sequence: CASSQNRGSGYTF. The CDR3, as DNA: TGTGCCAGCAGCCAAAACCGGGGCTCTGGCTACACCTTC. V usage is TRBV11-2 and J usage is TRBJ1-2; D possibly corresponds to TRBD1 (5 bases). Between the trimmed V and J ends, which lost 5 bases and 7 bases, there was a span of 14 bases. There are 13 residues in the CDR3. Germline CDR1 and CDR2: SGHAT and FQNNGV.

This chain joins TRBV28 and TRBJ2-7, with 14 bases identical to TRBD2. Germline V gene sequence: CDR1 MDHEN, CDR2 SYDVKM. The CDR3 spans 15 residues. J gave up 6 bases and V 5 bases, and 6 bases lay outside the gene matches. The CDR3 region has the DNA TGTGCCAGCAGTCACGGGACTAGCGGGAGCTTCGAGCAGTACTTC. This encodes CASSHGTSGSFEQYF.

In DNA, the CDR3 is TGTGCCAGCGACGGTCACTCTGGGGCCAACGTCCTGACTTTC. Translating it yields CASDGHSGANVLTF. The chain joins TRBV9 to TRBJ2-6; no clear D gene. The germline gives CDR1 SGDLS, CDR2 YYNGEE. Deletions cut 7 bases from V and 0 bases from J, with 8 bases between. The CDR3 runs 14 residues.

This chain links TRBV11-2 with TRBJ2-2; 13 bases are a match to TRBD2. The CDR3 consists of 16 residues. Germline loops: CDR1 SGHAT, CDR2 FQNNGV. V gave up 2 bases and J gave up 7 bases; unmatched junction bases: 4. CDR3 sequence (DNA): TGTGCCAGCAGCTTAAGGACTAGCGGGAGTTTCGGGGAGCTGTTTTTT. It codes for CASSLRTSGSFGELFF. The complete variable domain, with remaining parts taken from reference TRBV11-2 and TRBJ2-2, reads EAGVAQSPRYKIIEKRQSVAFWCNPISGHATLYWYQQILGQGPKLLIQFQNNGVVDDSQLPKDRFSAERLKGVDSTLKIQPAKLEDSAVYLCASSLRTSGSFGELFFGEGSRLTVL.

The genes are TRBV5-1 and TRBJ2-5; 8 bases fit TRBD1. V lost 1 base to trimming and J lost 5 bases; unmatched junction nucleotides: 7. Germline V gives CDR1 SGHRS, CDR2 YFSETQ. CDR3 length equals 15 residues. This CDR3 is CASSLNQGAQETQYF. The CDR3 DNA reads TGCGCCAGCAGCTTGAATCAGGGGGCGCAGGAGACCCAGTACTTC.

The chain carries TRBV4-2 and TRBJ2-1; 14 bases fit TRBD2. The CDR3 contains 15 residues. CDR1 LGHNA and CDR2 YNFKEQ come from the germline V gene. V lost 3 bases, J lost 7 bases, and 2 bases stayed unmatched. The CDR3 region is CASSQRLAGGNEQFF. In nucleotides, the CDR3 is TGTGCCAGCAGCCAGAGACTAGCGGGAGGGAATGAGCAGTTCTTC.

This clone came up once. The chain links TRBV7-9 to TRBJ2-7; a weak D match, TRBD1 (7 bases). Trimming removed 2 bases from V and 3 bases from J, with 20 bases in between. Germline CDR1 is SEHNR and CDR2 is FQNEAQ (reference sequence). This CDR3 is built from 17 residues. The CDR3 reads CASSLSRGRSGDYEQYF. The CDR3 DNA reads TGTGCCAGCAGCTTAAGCAGGGGGAGGTCGGGTGACTACGAGCAGTACTTC.

CDR3 nucleotide sequence: TGTGCCAGCAGCTTCCGGGGAAACAATGAGCAGTTCTTC. It is translated as CASSFRGNNEQFF. The chain recombines TRBV5-4 with TRBJ2-1; tentative D call: TRBD2 (5 bases). CDR3 length: 13 amino acids. Trimming removed 2 bases from V and 5 bases from J, with 8 bases in between. Germline V gene sequence: CDR1 SGHNT, CDR2 YYREEE (reference sequence).

V and J are TRBV5-4 and TRBJ2-2; tentative D call: TRBD2 (6 bases). Germline V gives CDR1 SGHNT, CDR2 YYREEE (reference sequence). V was clipped by 4 bases and J by 0 bases, with 13 bases between them. The CDR3 spans 16 residues. The CDR3 protein is CASSLGGGPNTGELFF. The CDR3 DNA reads as TGTGCCAGCAGCCTGGGGGGAGGTCCGAACACCGGGGAGCTGTTTTTT.

Comment on this clone: An end of the junction differs from the germline gene, which may be a read error. This chain connects TRBV12-5 to TRBJ2-1; TRBD2 aligns across 8 bases. This CDR3 comprises 14 residues. Germline loops: CDR1 LGHNT, CDR2 FRNRAP. Here the CDR3 DNA reads TGTGCTAGTGGGTTGGTTAGCGGGATTAATGAGCAGTTCTTC. This translates into CASGLVSGINEQFF.

The J gene is TRBJ2-7, the V gene TRBV28; D is unclear. Germline V gene sequence: CDR1 MDHEN, CDR2 SYDVKM. V was clipped by 3 bases and J by 3 bases, with 9 bases between them. The CDR3 covers 13 residues. The CDR3 sequence is CASSLVSVYEQYF. The DNA of the CDR3 is TGTGCCAGCAGTTTGGTTTCCGTCTACGAGCAGTACTTC.